The entry that follows covers one T cell receptor beta chain sequence. Its target is unknown. The sample originates from a study of cytomegalovirus exposure and HLA in healthy donors. Overall study: Per a later analysis, the roughly 680 first-cohort and some 110 validation repertoires shared one platform. Findings of the study overall: Associated with cytomegalovirus, according to the listing, were 150 to 200 TCR beta chains.

The CDR3 runs 15 residues. Germline CDR1 WNHNN, CDR2 SYGVQD (reference sequence). Sequencing was performed with immunoSEQ multiplex PCR; in TCRdb, only in-frame clones are kept and a portion is missing. The repertoire consists of about 73,000 clones, with roughly 96% occurring once and the leading ten covering around 3.2%. The sequenced sample was PBMCs. This rearrangement joins TRBV10-1 to TRBJ2-1; 8 positions agree with TRBD2. This TCR came from a man aged 18 to 35 in good health and CMV-seronegative. The CDR3 coding sequence is TGCCCAGCGACTAGCGTTTCGAGCTCCTACAATGAGCAGTTCTTC. This sequence encodes CPATSVSSSYNEQFF.